The clone carrying this T cell receptor beta chain was recorded many times. TCR beta CDR3 regions were amplified from RNA. First-round RT-PCR with HTBI primers amplified the TCR CDR3 region. TCRdb used MiXCR to reprocess the multiplex PCR reads, holding one entry per CDR3 protein. The sample shows under 400,000 distinct CDR3 sequences, around a quarter of them seen only once. This record comes from a study of T cells in Graves' hyperthyroidism and ophthalmopathy. This CDR3 region has 14 residues. Germline V lookup: CDR1 LGHDT, CDR2 YNNKEL (reference sequence). V was clipped by 0 bases and J by 6 bases, with 12 bases between them.

The chain couples TRBV3-1 to TRBJ2-7; no firm D call. The sequenced sample consisted of blood. The receptor comes from a man aged 50 or older with Graves' hyperthyroidism. The CDR3 nucleotides are TGTGCCAGCAGCCAAGACCCGGTTTCGAGCGAGCAGTACTTC. Residues: CASSQDPVSSEQYF.